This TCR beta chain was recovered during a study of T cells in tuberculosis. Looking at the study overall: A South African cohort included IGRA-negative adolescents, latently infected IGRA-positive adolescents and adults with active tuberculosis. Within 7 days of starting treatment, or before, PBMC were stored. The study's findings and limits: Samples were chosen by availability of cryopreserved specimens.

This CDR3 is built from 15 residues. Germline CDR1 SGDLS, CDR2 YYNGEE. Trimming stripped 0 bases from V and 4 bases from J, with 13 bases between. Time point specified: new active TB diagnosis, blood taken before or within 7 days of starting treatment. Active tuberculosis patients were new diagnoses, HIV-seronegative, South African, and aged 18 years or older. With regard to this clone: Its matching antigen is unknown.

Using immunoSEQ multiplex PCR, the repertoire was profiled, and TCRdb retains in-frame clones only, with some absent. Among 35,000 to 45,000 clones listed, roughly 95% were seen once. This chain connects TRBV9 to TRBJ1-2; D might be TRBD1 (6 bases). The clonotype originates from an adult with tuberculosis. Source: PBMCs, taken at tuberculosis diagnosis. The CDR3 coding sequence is TGTGCCAGCAGCGTAGGACAGGCAACGATCTATGGCTACACCTTC. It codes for CASSVGQATIYGYTF.